The source of this TCR beta chain is a study of blood T cell repertoires in COVID-19. Turning to the study itself: The United States, Italy and Spain provided the acute and convalescent COVID-19 samples.

The table came from immunoSEQ multiplex PCR; TCRdb's copy has only in-frame clones and leaves some out. The profile covers 200,000 to 250,000 clones, with about 91% appearing a single time and more than 0.95% taken by the ten largest. The V end was cut by 2 bases, the J end by 6 bases, with 10 bases between. This CDR3 comprises 13 residues. Looked up from germline, CDR1 is MRHNA and CDR2 is SNTAGT. Sequencing was done on a sample of peripheral blood. This clonotype originated in a man in his thirties or forties with acute or convalescent COVID-19. The chain joins TRBV6-4 to TRBJ1-2, with D uncertain. Here the CDR3 reads CASSDKAFNGYTF. For the CDR3, the DNA is TGTGCCAGCAGTGACAAAGCCTTTAATGGCTACACCTTC.